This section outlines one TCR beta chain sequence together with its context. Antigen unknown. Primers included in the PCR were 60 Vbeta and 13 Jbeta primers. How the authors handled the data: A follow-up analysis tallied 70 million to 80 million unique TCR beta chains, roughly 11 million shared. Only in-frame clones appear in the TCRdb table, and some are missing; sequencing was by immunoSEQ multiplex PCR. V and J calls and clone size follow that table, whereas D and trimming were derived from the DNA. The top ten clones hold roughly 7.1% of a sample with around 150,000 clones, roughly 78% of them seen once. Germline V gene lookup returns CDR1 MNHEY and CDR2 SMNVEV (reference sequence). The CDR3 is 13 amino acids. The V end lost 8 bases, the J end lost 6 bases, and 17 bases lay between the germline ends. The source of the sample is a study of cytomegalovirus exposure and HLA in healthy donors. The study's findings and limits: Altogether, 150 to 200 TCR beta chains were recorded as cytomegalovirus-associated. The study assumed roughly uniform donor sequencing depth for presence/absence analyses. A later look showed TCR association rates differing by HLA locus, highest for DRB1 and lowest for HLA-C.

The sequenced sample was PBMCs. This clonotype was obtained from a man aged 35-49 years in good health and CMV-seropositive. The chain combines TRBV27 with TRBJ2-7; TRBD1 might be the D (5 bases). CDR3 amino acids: CASRRQGQGEQYF. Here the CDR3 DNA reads TGTGCCAGCCGAAGGCAGGGTCAAGGCGAGCAGTACTTC.